A single TCR beta chain is shown here with its context. This entry is derived from a study of blood T cell repertoires in COVID-19. Data came from immunoSEQ multiplex PCR; TCRdb stores just in-frame clones and leaves some out. The sample carries under 200,000 clones, approximately 80% recorded once. Germline CDR1 and CDR2: SQVTM and ANQGSEA. With 3 bases clipped from V and 3 bases from J, the junction kept 6 bases outside the gene matches. This CDR3 region has 14 residues. The sequencing input was peripheral blood. The TCR originated in a woman of 80 years or more with COVID-19, enrolled during active disease. This chain connects TRBV29-1 to TRBJ2-7, with 9 bases lining up with TRBD2. The CDR3 region has the DNA TGCAGCGTTGACTGGCCAGCGGGGGGCTACGAGCAGTACTTC. Amino acid sequence: CSVDWPAGGYEQYF.